Sequencing of this T cell receptor beta chain was carried out in a study of tumor-infiltrating lymphocytes in primary liver carcinoma. The overall study: There were roughly 3.5 to 8 million productive TCRbeta reads per sample, a yield similar across tissue types.

TCR beta cDNA came from around 500 ng total RNA, primed with a constant-region primer. Libraries covering TCR beta were generated through three nested multiplex PCR rounds (using a slightly modified ARM-PCR). Use of TRBV1-TRBV30 forward primers with a C-beta reverse primer characterized the first two PCR rounds, which lasted around 9 cycles each. TCRdb analysed the multiplex PCR reads with MiXCR anew, one entry per CDR3 protein. The table has about 59,000 distinct CDR3 sequences, about two thirds seen once. Between roughly 17 and 31 mg of unsorted bulk tissue served as the source from which RNA and DNA were co-extracted. The CDR3 has 16 residues. The germline V gene encodes CDR1 SEHNR and CDR2 FQNEAQ (reference sequence). As regards this clonotype: A much larger clone is a single base away; this may be a read error.

What was sequenced was liver tumor tissue from sampling region 2. The subset: tumor region T2, inferior pole. The TCR sequence derives from a man between 35 and 55 years old with primary liver carcinoma and hepatitis B virus infection. This chain uses TRBV7-9 with TRBJ2-1; D might be TRBD1 (6 bases). The CDR3 loop reads CASSSQTGSSYSEQFF. CDR3 sequence (DNA): TGTGCCAGCAGCTCCCAAACAGGGAGCTCCTACAGTGAGCAGTTCTTC. Supplemented by reference TRBV7-9 and TRBJ2-1, the full variable domain reads DTGVSQNPRHKITKRGQNVTFRCDPISEHNRLYWYRQTLGQGPEFLTYFQNEAQLEKSRLLSDRFSAERPKGSFSTLEIQRTEQGDSAMYLCASSSQTGSSYSEQFFGPGTRLTVL.